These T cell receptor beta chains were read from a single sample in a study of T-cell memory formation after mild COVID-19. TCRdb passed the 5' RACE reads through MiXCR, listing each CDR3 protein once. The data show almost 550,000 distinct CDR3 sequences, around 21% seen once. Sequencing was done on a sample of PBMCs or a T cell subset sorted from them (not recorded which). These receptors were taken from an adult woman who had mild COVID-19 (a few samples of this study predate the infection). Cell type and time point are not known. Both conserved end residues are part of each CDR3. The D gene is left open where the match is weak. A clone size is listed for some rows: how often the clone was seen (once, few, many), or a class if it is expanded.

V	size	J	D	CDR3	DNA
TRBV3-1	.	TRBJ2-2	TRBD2	CASSRQRGGELFF	TGTGCCAGCAGCCGCCAGCGGGGCGGGGAGCTGTTTTTT
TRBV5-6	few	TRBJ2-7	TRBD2	CASSLFRLAGGSYEQYF	TGTGCCAGCAGCTTGTTCCGACTAGCGGGAGGGTCCTACGAGCAGTACTTC
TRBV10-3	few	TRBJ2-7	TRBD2	CAISESGAGVREQYF	TGTGCCATCAGTGAGTCAGGAGCGGGAGTTAGAGAGCAGTACTTC
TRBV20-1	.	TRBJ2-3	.	CSAREANTDTQYF	TGCAGTGCTAGAGAAGCGAACACAGATACGCAGTATTTT
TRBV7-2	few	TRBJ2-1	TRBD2	CASSLDGTSGFNEQFF	TGTGCCAGCAGCTTAGATGGGACTAGCGGGTTCAATGAGCAGTTCTTC
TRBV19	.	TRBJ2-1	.	CASTPQDGVEEQFF	TGTGCCAGTACTCCCCAGGACGGGGTCGAGGAGCAGTTCTTC
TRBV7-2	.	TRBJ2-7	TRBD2	CASSFIAGDPTYEQYF	TGTGCCAGCAGCTTTATAGCGGGAGACCCGACCTACGAGCAGTACTTC
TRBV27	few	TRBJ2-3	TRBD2	CASSLKWREVPTDTQYF	TGTGCCAGCAGTTTGAAGTGGCGGGAGGTACCCACAGATACGCAGTATTTT
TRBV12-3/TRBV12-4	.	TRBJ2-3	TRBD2	CASSARLAGSTDTQYF	TGTGCCAGCAGTGCCCGACTAGCGGGGAGCACAGATACGCAGTATTTT
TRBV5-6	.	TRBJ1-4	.	CASSLRGFSNEKLFF	TGTGCCAGCAGCCTCAGGGGATTTTCTAATGAAAAACTGTTTTTT
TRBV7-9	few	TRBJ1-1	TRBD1	CASSFRDSEAFF	TGTGCCAGCAGCTTCCGGGACAGTGAAGCTTTCTTT
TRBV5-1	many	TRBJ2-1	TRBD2	CASSAGTSGYNEQFF	TGCGCCAGCAGCGCGGGGACTAGCGGTTACAATGAGCAGTTCTTC
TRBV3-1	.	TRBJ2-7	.	CASSQATTYEQYF	TGTGCCAGCAGCCAGGCTACAACCTACGAGCAGTACTTC
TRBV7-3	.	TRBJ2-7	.	CASSPTGSEQYF	TGTGCCAGCAGCCCCACAGGGAGCGAGCAGTACTTC
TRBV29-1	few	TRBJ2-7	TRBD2	CSVESGRAGEQYF	TGCAGCGTTGAAAGCGGGAGGGCCGGAGAGCAGTACTTC
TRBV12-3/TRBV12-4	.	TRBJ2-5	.	CASSRVNGDRETQYF	TGTGCCAGCAGTCGGGTAAACGGGGATCGGGAGACCCAGTACTTC
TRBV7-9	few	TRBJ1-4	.	CASSFQDSRELFF	TGTGCCAGCAGCTTTCAGGACTCGCGGGAACTGTTTTTT
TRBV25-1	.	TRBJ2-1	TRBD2	CATLGLAGYNEQFF	TGTGCCACCCTGGGACTAGCGGGATACAATGAGCAGTTCTTC
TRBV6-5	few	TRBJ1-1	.	CASSYGNNGNTEAFF	TGTGCCAGCAGTTACGGGAACAACGGAAACACTGAAGCTTTCTTT
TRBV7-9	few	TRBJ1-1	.	CASSEQGWRNTEAFF	TGTGCCAGCAGCGAACAGGGTTGGCGGAACACTGAAGCTTTCTTT
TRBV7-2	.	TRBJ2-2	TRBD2	CASSRGLAGSPGELFF	TGTGCCAGCAGCAGGGGACTAGCGGGGTCCCCCGGGGAGCTGTTTTTT
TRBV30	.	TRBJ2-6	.	CAWSEGGGPSGANVLTF	TGTGCCTGGAGTGAGGGGGGGGGCCCCTCTGGGGCCAACGTCCTGACTTTC
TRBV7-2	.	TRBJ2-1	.	CASSSSAPSANSYNEQFF	TGTGCCAGCAGCTCTTCCGCCCCTAGCGCCAACTCCTACAATGAGCAGTTCTTC
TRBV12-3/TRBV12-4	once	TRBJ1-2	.	CASSPPGTLRNYGYTF	TGTGCCAGCAGTCCACCTGGGACCCTAAGGAACTATGGCTACACCTTC
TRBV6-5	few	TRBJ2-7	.	CASRQGAREQYF	TGTGCCAGCCGCCAAGGGGCTCGAGAGCAGTACTTC
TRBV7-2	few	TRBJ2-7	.	CASSFAGGAYYEQYF	TGTGCCAGCAGCTTTGCCGGCGGGGCCTACTACGAGCAGTACTTC
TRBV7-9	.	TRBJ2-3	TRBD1	CASSARIGGGTDTQYF	TGTGCCAGCAGCGCACGTATAGGGGGCGGCACAGATACGCAGTATTTT
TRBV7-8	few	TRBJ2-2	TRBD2	CASSPLVSSGRVTGELFF	TGTGCCAGCAGTCCCCTGGTGTCTAGCGGGAGGGTCACCGGGGAGCTGTTTTTT
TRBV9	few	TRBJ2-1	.	CASSGSASSYNEQFF	TGTGCCAGCAGCGGTAGCGCGAGCTCCTACAATGAGCAGTTCTTC
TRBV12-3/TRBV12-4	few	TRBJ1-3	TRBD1	CASSRDSISGNTIYF	TGTGCCAGCAGCCGGGACAGCATCTCTGGAAACACCATATATTTT
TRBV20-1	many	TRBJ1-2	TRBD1	CSAASPGGNYGYTF	TGCAGTGCCGCAAGTCCAGGGGGAAACTATGGCTACACCTTC
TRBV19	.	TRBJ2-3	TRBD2	CASSTGLAGARSTDTQYF	TGTGCCAGTAGTACCGGACTAGCGGGGGCCAGATCTACCGATACGCAGTATTTT
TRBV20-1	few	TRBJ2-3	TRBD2	CSAFFLAGGSDTQYF	TGCAGTGCGTTCTTCCTAGCGGGGGGGTCAGATACGCAGTATTTT
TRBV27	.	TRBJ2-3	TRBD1	CASSTQTGGEDTQYF	TGTGCCAGCAGTACCCAGACAGGGGGCGAAGATACGCAGTATTTT
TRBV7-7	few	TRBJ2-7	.	CASSPIVRQAGSYEQYF	TGTGCCAGCAGCCCCATCGTTAGGCAGGCGGGCTCCTACGAGCAGTACTTC
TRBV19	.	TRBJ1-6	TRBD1	CASSTGTDTSPLHF	TGTGCCAGTAGCACCGGGACAGACACTTCACCCCTCCACTTT
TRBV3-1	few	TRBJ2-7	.	CASSPPLGYEQYF	TGTGCCAGCAGCCCCCCTTTGGGCTACGAGCAGTACTTC
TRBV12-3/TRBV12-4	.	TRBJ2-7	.	CASMTGYYEQYF	TGTGCCAGTATGACAGGATACTACGAGCAGTACTTC
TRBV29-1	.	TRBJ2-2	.	CSVADRPNTGELFF	TGCAGCGTTGCCGACAGACCGAACACCGGGGAGCTGTTTTTT
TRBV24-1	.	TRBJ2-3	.	CATSDSRSTDTQYF	TGTGCCACCAGTGATTCGAGAAGCACAGATACGCAGTATTTT
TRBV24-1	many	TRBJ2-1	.	CATSDFGRTSYNEQFF	TGTGCCACCAGTGATTTTGGGCGGACCTCCTACAATGAGCAGTTCTTC
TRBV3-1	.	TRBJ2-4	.	CASSLRTVAKNIQYF	TGTGCCAGCAGCCTAAGGACCGTAGCCAAAAACATTCAGTACTTC
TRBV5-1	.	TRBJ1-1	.	CASSTWGTWNTEAFF	TGCGCCAGCAGCACATGGGGGACATGGAACACTGAAGCTTTCTTT
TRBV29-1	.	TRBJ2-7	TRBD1	CSVLRSGTGGYEQYF	TGCAGCGTCCTACGATCCGGGACAGGGGGATACGAGCAGTACTTC
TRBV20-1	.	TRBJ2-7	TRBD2	CSARDSSGSAYEQYF	TGCAGTGCTAGAGATTCCAGCGGGAGTGCGTACGAGCAGTACTTC
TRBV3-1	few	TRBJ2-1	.	CASSQAAEQFF	TGTGCCAGCAGCCAAGCGGCCGAGCAGTTCTTC
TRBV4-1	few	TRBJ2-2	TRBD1	CASSHAFGQGIGELFF	TGCGCCAGCAGCCATGCCTTTGGACAGGGGATCGGGGAGCTGTTTTTT
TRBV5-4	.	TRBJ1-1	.	CASSSPRGDTEAFF	TGTGCCAGCAGCTCTCCAAGGGGGGACACTGAAGCTTTCTTT
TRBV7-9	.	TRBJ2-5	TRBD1	CASSLLWQGVETQYF	TGTGCCAGCAGCTTACTGTGGCAGGGGGTGGAGACCCAGTACTTC